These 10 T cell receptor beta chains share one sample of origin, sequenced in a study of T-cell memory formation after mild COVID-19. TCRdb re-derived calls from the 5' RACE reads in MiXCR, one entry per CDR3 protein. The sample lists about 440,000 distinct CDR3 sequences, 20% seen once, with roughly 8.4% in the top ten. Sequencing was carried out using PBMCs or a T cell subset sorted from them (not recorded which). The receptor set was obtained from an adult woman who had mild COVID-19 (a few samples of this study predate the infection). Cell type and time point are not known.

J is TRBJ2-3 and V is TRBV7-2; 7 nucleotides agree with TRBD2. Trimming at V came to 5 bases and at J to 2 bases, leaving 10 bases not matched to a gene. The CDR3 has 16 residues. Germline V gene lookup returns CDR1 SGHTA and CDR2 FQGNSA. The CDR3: CASSPQEAGPTDTQYF. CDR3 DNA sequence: TGTGCCAGCAGCCCTCAGGAAGCGGGGCCCACAGATACGCAGTATTTT.

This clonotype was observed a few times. In DNA, the CDR3 is TGTGCCAGCAGTGTAGCGGGAGGGCCAAATGAGCAGTTCTTC. It yields the protein CASSVAGGPNEQFF. The chain uses TRBV6-5 and TRBJ2-1; TRBD2 matches 11 bases. CDR1 and CDR2 from the germline V gene are MNHEY and SVGAGI. The V segment lost 5 bases and the J segment 7 bases; nucleotides outside the gene matches: 4. The CDR3 has 14 residues.

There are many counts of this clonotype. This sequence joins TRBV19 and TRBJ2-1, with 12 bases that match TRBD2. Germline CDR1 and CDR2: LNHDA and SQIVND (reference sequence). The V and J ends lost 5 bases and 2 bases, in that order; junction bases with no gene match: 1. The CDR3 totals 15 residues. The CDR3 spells CASSRLAGAYNEQFF. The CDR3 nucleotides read TGTGCCAGTAGTCGACTAGCGGGAGCCTACAATGAGCAGTTCTTC.

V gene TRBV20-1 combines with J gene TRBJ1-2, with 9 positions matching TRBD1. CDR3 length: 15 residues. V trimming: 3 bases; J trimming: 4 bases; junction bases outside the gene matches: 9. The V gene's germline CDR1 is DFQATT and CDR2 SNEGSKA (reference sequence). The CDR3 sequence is CSASHPGQGGYGYTF. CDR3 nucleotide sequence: TGCAGTGCTAGTCATCCGGGACAGGGCGGCTATGGCTACACCTTC.

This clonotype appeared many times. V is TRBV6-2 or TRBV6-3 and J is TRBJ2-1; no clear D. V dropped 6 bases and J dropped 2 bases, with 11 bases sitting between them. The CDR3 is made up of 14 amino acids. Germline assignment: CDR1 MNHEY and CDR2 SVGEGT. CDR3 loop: CASSLQHTYNEQFF. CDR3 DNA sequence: TGTGCCAGCAGCCTACAGCATACCTACAATGAGCAGTTCTTC.

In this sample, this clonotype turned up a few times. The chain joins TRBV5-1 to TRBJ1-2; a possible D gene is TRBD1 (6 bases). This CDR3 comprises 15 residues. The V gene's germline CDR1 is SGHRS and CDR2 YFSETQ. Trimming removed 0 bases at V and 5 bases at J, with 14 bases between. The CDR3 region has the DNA TGCGCCAGCAGCTTGGGTATGTCAGGGGATTATGGCTACACCTTC. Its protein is CASSLGMSGDYGYTF.

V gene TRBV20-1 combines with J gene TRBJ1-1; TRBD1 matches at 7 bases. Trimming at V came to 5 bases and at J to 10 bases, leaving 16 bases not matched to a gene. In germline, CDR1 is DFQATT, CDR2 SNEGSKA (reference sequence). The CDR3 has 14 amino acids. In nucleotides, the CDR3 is TGCAGTGCTCAACAACAGGGGCGCGTTGAGGTAGCTTTCTTT. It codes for CSAQQQGRVEVAFF.

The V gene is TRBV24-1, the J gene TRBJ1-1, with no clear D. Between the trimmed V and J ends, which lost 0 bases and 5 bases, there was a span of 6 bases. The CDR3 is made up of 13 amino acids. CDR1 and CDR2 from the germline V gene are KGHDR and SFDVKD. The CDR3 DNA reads TGTGCCACCAGTGATTTGCATGGAACTGAAGCTTTCTTT. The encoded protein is CATSDLHGTEAFF.

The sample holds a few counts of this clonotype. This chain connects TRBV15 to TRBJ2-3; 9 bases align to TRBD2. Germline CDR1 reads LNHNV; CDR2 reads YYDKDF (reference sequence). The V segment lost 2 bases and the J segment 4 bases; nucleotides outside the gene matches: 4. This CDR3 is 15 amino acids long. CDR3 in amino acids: CATSRTVAGADTQYF. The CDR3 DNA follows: TGTGCCACCAGCAGAACGGTAGCGGGAGCAGATACGCAGTATTTT.

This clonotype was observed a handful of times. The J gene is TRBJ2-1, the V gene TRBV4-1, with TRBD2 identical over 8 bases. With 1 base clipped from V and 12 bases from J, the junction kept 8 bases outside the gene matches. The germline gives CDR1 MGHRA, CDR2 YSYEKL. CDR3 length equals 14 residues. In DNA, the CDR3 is TGCGCCAGCAGCCAAGCGGGAGGGCACATTCCGCAGTTCTTC. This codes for CASSQAGGHIPQFF.